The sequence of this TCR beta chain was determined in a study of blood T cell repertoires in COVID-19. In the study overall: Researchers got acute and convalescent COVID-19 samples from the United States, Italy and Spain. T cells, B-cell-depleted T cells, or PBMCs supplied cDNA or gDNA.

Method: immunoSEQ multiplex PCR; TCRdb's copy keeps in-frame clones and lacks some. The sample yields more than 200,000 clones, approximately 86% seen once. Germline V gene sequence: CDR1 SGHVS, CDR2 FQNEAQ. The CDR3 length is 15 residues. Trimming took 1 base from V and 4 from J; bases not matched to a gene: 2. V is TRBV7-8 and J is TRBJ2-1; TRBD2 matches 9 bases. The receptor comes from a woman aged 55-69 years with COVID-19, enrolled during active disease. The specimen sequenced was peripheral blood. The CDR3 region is CASSLGLAAYNEQFF. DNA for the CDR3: TGTGCCAGCAGCTTAGGACTAGCGGCTTACAATGAGCAGTTCTTC.